The next 15 T cell receptor beta chains were all read from a single sample in a study of Graves' ophthalmopathy and Graves' hyperthyroidism. Amplified material comprised TCR beta CDR3 regions derived from RNA transcripts. Second-round multiplex PCR came after a first-round RT-PCR that employed HTBI primers. TCRdb recomputed calls from the multiplex PCR reads with MiXCR, one row per CDR3 protein. The sample contains just over 600,000 distinct CDR3 sequences, approximately 21% of which appear only once. Input material: peripheral blood. All receptors derive from a woman between 18 and 29 years old with stable Graves' hyperthyroidism. Some clones in this sample may be carry-over from other donors' samples.

This clonotype appeared once. The chain is built from TRBV28 and TRBJ1-2, with 9 bases matching TRBD1. V was pared by 5 bases and J by 3 bases, with 13 bases of the junction left unmatched. CDR1 and CDR2 (germline): MDHEN, SYDVKM. The CDR3 is made up of 17 amino acids. The CDR3 coding sequence is TGTGCCAGCAGTCGCAACTCCGCCGGGACAGGGCACTATGGCTACACCTTC. It yields the protein CASSRNSAGTGHYGYTF.

In its sample, this clonotype was seen many times. V is TRBV11-2 and J is TRBJ2-4, with TRBD1 matching over 9 bases. The trim removed 7 bases at V and 5 bases at J, leaving 3 bases unmatched. The CDR3 spans 13 residues. Germline assignment: CDR1 SGHAT and CDR2 FQNNGV. Written as DNA, the CDR3 is TGTGCCAGCATGCGACAGGGGGAAAACATTCAGTACTTC. Protein: CASMRQGENIQYF.

This clonotype was observed a few times. The chain uses TRBV20-1 and TRBJ1-1; 10 nucleotides match TRBD1. CDR3 length: 14 amino acids. V was clipped by 8 bases and J by 7 bases; unmatched bases: 13. Germline V gives CDR1 DFQATT, CDR2 SNEGSKA (reference sequence). CDR3: CSTGTGVGVSEAFF. Here the CDR3 DNA reads TGCAGTACCGGGACAGGGGTTGGGGTGAGTGAAGCTTTCTTT.

J is TRBJ2-7 and V is TRBV24-1, with TRBD2 as a possible D gene (6 bases). Trimming took 2 bases from V and 2 from J, leaving 9 bases between them. Germline values: CDR1 KGHDR, CDR2 SFDVKD. CDR3 length equals 14 residues. CDR3 residues: CATSDSRRAYEQYF. In DNA, the CDR3 is TGTGCCACCAGTGATTCACGGAGGGCCTACGAGCAGTACTTC.

The CDR3 spells CASSSWGLPLGEQYF. CDR3 DNA sequence: TGTGCCAGCAGTAGTTGGGGACTGCCACTGGGCGAGCAGTACTTC. V is TRBV28 and J is TRBJ2-7; D may be TRBD2 (6 bases). Trimming removed 5 bases from V and 6 bases from J, with 20 bases in between. CDR1 and CDR2 (germline): MDHEN, SYDVKM. The CDR3 runs to 15 residues. The full variable domain, its missing parts supplied by reference TRBV28 and TRBJ2-7, is DVKVTQSSRYLVKRTGEKVFLECVQDMDHENMFWYRQDPGLGLRLIYFSYDVKMKEKGDIPEGYSVSREKKERFSLILESASTNQTSMYLCASSSWGLPLGEQYFGPGTRLTVT.

This clonotype was seen many times. The chain has TRBV3-1 and TRBJ1-1; D unresolved. Trimming removed 2 bases at V and 8 bases at J, with 6 bases between. CDR1 and CDR2 from the germline V gene are LGHDT and YNNKEL (reference sequence). The CDR3 has 11 amino acids. CDR3 loop: CASSQLDEAFF. CDR3 DNA sequence: TGTGCCAGCAGCCAACTGGACGAAGCTTTCTTT.

This clonotype was seen at least ten times. The chain joins TRBV11-2 to TRBJ1-1; 8 nucleotides align to TRBD1. CDR1 is SGHAT and CDR2 is FQNNGV in the germline V gene. With 2 bases clipped from V and 4 bases from J, the junction kept 9 bases outside the gene matches. This CDR3 spans 16 amino acids. CDR3 nucleotide sequence: TGTGCCAGCAGCTTATGGGCAGGGGGCGCCGGCACTGAAGCTTTCTTT. Its translation is CASSLWAGGAGTEAFF.

This clonotype has a count of ten or more. The rearrangement joins TRBV6-5 to TRBJ1-1; D gene ambiguous. The CDR3 sequence is 12 residues long. V shed 4 bases and J shed 8 bases, with 11 bases lying between them. Looked up from germline, CDR1 is MNHEY and CDR2 is SVGAGI. The CDR3 nucleotides are TGTGCCAGCAGTTCCATCCGCAAGGAAGCTTTCTTT. Amino acids: CASSSIRKEAFF.

This clonotype was counted at least ten times. The gene calls are TRBV7-2 and TRBJ2-5, with 7 bases identical to TRBD2. V trimming: 0 bases; J trimming: 4 bases; junction bases outside the gene matches: 2. CDR1 SGHTA and CDR2 FQGNSA come from the germline V gene. The CDR3 is 14 amino acids. The chain's CDR3 is CASSLAASGETQYF. CDR3 DNA: TGTGCCAGCAGCTTAGCGGCTAGCGGAGAGACCCAGTACTTC.

This clonotype was observed a handful of times. This chain links TRBV30 with TRBJ1-1; 12 bases line up with TRBD1. V dropped 3 bases and J dropped 4; count of bases not matched to a gene: 6. Germline CDR1 is GTSNPN and CDR2 is SVGIG (reference sequence). The CDR3 is 15 residues long. CDR3 residues: CAWSKGQGASTEAFF. The DNA for the CDR3 is TGTGCCTGGAGCAAGGGACAGGGGGCTTCCACTGAAGCTTTCTTT.

This clonotype was found many times. The J gene is TRBJ2-7, the V gene TRBV20-1; 8 positions agree with TRBD2. The CDR3 is made up of 15 amino acids. Losses at the gene ends were 2 bases for V and 1 base for J; bases not matched to a gene: 7. CDR1 is DFQATT and CDR2 is SNEGSKA in the germline V gene (reference sequence). CDR3 DNA sequence: TGCAGTGCTAGACCCGGACTAGCCCGTTCCTACGAGCAGTACTTC. Its translation: CSARPGLARSYEQYF.

This clonotype was detected ten times or more. The chain employs TRBV12-3 or TRBV12-4 and TRBJ1-5; weak D call: TRBD1 (5 bases). V lost 8 bases to trimming and J lost 9 bases, with 11 bases between them. The length of the CDR3 is 11 residues. The CDR3 nucleotides are TGTGCCAGCCAAAGCGGGGGGCCCCAGCATTTT. Translation: CASQSGGPQHF.

This clonotype appeared many times. The chain uses TRBV12-3 or TRBV12-4 and TRBJ2-4; 7 positions match TRBD1. V was clipped by 5 bases and J by 14 bases; unmatched bases: 6. The CDR3 loop spans 11 amino acids. CDR3 in amino acids: CASSLGQSKYF. CDR3 DNA sequence: TGTGCCAGCAGTCTGGGACAGTCGAAGTACTTC.

This clonotype was detected many times. This rearrangement joins TRBV19 to TRBJ1-1; tentatively, D is TRBD1 (5 bases). The V gene's germline CDR1 is LNHDA and CDR2 SQIVND (reference sequence). The CDR3 extends over 15 amino acids. Trimming left V 5 bases short and J 1 base short, with 14 bases between. CDR3 region: CASSAHRTSNTEAFF. Written as DNA, the CDR3 is TGTGCCAGTAGTGCCCACAGGACATCGAACACTGAAGCTTTCTTT.

The CDR3 protein is CASSFLGHPNTEAFF. In DNA form, the CDR3 reads TGCGCCAGCAGCTTTTTGGGACACCCAAACACTGAAGCTTTCTTT. The chain couples TRBV5-1 to TRBJ1-1; the D gene is possibly TRBD1 (6 bases). Germline CDR1 is SGHRS and CDR2 is YFSETQ. The CDR3 runs 15 residues. V was cut by 2 bases and J by 2 bases, with 13 bases left in between.